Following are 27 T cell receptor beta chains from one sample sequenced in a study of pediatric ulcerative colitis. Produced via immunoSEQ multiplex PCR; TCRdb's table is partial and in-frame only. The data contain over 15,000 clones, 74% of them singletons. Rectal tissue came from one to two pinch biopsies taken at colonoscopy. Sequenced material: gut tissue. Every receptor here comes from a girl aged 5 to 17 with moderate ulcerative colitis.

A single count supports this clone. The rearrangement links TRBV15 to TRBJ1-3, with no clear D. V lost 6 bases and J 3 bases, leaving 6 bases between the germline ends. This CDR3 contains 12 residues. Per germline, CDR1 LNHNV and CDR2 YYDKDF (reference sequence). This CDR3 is CATSIRGNTIYF. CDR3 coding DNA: TGTGCCACCAGTATACGTGGAAACACCATATATTTT.

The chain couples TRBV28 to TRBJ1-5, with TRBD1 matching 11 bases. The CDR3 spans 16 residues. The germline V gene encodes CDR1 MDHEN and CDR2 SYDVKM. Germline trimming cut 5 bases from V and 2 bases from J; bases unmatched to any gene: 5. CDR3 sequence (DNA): TGTGCCAGCAGTCCGGGGACAGGGGGAGGCAATCAGCCCCAGCATTTT. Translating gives CASSPGTGGGNQPQHF.

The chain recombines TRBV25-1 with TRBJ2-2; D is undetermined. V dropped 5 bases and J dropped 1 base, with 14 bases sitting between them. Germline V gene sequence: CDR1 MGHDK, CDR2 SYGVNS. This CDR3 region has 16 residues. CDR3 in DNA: TGTGCCAGCAGTACCCGAGGACCGCAGAACACCGGGGAGCTGTTTTTT. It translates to CASSTRGPQNTGELFF. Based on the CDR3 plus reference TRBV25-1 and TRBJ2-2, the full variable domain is EADIYQTPRYLVIGTGKKITLECSQTMGHDKMYWYQQDPGMELHLIHYSYGVNSTEKGDLSSESTVSRIRTEHFPLTLESARPSHTSQYLCASSTRGPQNTGELFFGEGSRLTVL.

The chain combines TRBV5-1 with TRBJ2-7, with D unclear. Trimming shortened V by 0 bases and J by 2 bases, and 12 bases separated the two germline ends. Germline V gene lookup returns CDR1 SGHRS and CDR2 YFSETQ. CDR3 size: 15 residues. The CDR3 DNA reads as TGCGCCAGCAGCTTGGGGGCAGGTGCTACCTACGAGCAGTACTTC. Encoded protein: CASSLGAGATYEQYF.

The CDR3 nucleotides read TGCGCCAGCAGTGGGATCGGGGGCGGTGAGCAGTACTTC. Its translation is CASSGIGGGEQYF. This chain uses TRBV10-1 with TRBJ2-7; either TRBD1 or TRBD2 may fit D (6 bases each). Germline lookup yields CDR1 WNHNN and CDR2 SYGVQD (reference sequence). V shed 4 bases and J shed 7 bases, with 14 bases lying between them. The CDR3 has 13 residues.

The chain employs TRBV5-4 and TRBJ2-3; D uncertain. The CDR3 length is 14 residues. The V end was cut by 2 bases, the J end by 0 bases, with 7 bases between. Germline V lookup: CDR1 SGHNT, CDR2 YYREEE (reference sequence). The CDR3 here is CASSFDTSTDTQYF. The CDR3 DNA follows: TGTGCCAGCAGCTTCGACACTAGCACAGATACGCAGTATTTT.

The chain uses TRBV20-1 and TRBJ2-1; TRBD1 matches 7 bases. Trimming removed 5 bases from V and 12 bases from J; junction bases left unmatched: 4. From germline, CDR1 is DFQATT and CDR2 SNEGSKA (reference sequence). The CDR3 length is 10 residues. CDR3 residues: CSALQGTQFF. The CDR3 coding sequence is TGCAGTGCTCTACAGGGGACGCAGTTCTTC.

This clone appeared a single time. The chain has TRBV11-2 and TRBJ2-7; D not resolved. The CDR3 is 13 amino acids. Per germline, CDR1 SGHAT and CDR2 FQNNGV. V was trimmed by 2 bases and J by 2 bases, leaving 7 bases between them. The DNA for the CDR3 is TGTGCCAGCAGCTTACAAGCAACCTACGAGCAGTACTTC. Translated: CASSLQATYEQYF.

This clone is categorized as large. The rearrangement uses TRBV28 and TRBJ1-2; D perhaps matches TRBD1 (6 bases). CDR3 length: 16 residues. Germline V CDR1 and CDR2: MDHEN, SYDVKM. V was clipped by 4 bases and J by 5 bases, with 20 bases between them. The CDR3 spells CASSSPRTDRPYGYTF. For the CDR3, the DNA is TGTGCCAGCAGTTCCCCCCGGACAGACCGACCTTATGGCTACACCTTC.

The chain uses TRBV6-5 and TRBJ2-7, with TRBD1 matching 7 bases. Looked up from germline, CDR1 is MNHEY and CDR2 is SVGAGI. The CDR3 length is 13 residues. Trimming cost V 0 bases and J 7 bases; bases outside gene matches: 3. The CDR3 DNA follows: TGTGCCAGCAGTTACTCGAGGGGGCAGGAGCAGTACTTC. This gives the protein CASSYSRGQEQYF.

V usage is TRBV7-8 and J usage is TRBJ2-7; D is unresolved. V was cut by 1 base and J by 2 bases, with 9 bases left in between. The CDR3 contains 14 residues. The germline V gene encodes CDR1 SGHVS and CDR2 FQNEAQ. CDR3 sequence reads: CASSLDYTTYEQYF. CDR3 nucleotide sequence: TGTGCCAGCAGCTTAGACTATACTACCTACGAGCAGTACTTC.

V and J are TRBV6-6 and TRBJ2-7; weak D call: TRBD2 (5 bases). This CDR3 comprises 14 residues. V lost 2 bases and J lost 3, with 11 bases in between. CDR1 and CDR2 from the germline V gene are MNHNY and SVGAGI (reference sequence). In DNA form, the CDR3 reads TGTGCCAGCAGTTACGACATTCGGGGCTACGAGCAGTACTTC. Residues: CASSYDIRGYEQYF.

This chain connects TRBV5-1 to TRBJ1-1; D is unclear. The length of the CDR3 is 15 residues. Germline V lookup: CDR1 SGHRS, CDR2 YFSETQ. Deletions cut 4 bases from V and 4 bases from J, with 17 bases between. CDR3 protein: CASSEDGDPGTEAFF. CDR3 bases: TGCGCCAGCAGCGAGGATGGTGATCCGGGCACTGAAGCTTTCTTT. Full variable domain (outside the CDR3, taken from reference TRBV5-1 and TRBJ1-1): KAGVTQTPRYLIKTRGQQVTLSCSPISGHRSVSWYQQTPGQGLQFLFEYFSETQRNKGNFPGRFSGRQFSNSRSEMNVSTLELGDSALYLCASSEDGDPGTEAFFGQGTRLTVV.

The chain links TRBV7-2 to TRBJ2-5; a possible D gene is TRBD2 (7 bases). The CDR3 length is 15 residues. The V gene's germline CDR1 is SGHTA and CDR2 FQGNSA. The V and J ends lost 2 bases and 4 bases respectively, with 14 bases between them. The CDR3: CASSLKRGGGETQYF. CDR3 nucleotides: TGTGCCAGCAGCTTAAAGCGGGGAGGGGGAGAGACCCAGTACTTC.

CDR3 coding DNA: TGTGCCAGCTCTCAAGGGGGACTGGAGCAGTACTTC. As protein: CASSQGGLEQYF. The rearrangement links TRBV18 to TRBJ2-7, with D perhaps assigned TRBD1 or TRBD2 (6 bases each). Deletions cut 6 bases from V and 7 bases from J, with 13 bases between. Germline CDR1 reads KGHSH; CDR2 reads LQKENI. CDR3 size: 12 residues.

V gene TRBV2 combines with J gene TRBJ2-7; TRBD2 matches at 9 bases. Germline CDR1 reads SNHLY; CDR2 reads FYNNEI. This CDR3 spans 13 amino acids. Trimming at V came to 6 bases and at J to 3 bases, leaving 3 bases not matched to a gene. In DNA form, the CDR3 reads TGTGCCAGCAGCGCGGGGGGGGTCTACGAGCAGTACTTC. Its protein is CASSAGGVYEQYF.

CDR3 sequence reads: CASRRQGYEQYF. CDR3 in DNA: TGTGCCAGCAGACGACAGGGGTACGAGCAGTACTTC. The chain links TRBV6-1 to TRBJ2-7; 8 bases agree with TRBD1. Germline CDR1 MNHNS, CDR2 SASEGT. V was pared by 6 bases and J by 4 bases, with 2 bases of the junction left unmatched. This CDR3 has 12 amino acids.

CDR3: CASNPANSGANVLTF. CDR3 nucleotides: TGTGCCAGTAATCCAGCGAACTCTGGGGCCAACGTCCTGACTTTC. The chain couples TRBV19 to TRBJ2-6; unclear D gene. CDR3 length: 15 amino acids. The germline V gene has CDR1 LNHDA and CDR2 SQIVND (reference sequence). The V and J ends lost 7 bases and 0 bases respectively, with 10 bases between them.

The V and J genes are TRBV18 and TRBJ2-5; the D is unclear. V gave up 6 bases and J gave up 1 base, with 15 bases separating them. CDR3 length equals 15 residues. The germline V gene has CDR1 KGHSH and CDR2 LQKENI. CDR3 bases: TGTGCCAGCTCGTACGACTGGATGGCCCAAGAGACCCAGTACTTC. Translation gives CASSYDWMAQETQYF.

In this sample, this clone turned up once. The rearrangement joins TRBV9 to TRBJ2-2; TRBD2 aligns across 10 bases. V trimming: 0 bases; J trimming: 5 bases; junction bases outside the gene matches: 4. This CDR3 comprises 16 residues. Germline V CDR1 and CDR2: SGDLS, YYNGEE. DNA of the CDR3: TGTGCCAGCAGCGTAGACAGCGGGAGGGTAACCGGGGAGCTGTTTTTT. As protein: CASSVDSGRVTGELFF. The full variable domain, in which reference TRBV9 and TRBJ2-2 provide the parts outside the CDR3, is DSGVTQTPKHLITATGQRVTLRCSPRSGDLSVYWYQQSLDQGLQFLIQYYNGEERAKGNILERFSAQQFPDLHSELNLSSLELGDSALYFCASSVDSGRVTGELFFGEGSRLTVL.

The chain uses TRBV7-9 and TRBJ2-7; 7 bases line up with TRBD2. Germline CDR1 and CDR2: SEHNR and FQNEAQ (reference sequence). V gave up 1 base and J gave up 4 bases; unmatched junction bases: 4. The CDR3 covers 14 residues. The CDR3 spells CASSLGQGGYEQYF. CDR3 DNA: TGTGCCAGCAGCTTAGGGCAGGGAGGGTACGAGCAGTACTTC. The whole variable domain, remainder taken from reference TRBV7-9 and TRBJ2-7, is DTGVSQNPRHKITKRGQNVTFRCDPISEHNRLYWYRQTLGQGPEFLTYFQNEAQLEKSRLLSDRFSAERPKGSFSTLEIQRTEQGDSAMYLCASSLGQGGYEQYFGPGTRLTVT.

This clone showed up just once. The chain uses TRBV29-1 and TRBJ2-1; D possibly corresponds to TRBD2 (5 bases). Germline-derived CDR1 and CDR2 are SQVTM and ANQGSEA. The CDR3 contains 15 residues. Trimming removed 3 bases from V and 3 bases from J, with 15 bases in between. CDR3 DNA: TGCAGCGTTGACGGAGAACTAGAATTCTACAATGAGCAGTTCTTC. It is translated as CSVDGELEFYNEQFF.

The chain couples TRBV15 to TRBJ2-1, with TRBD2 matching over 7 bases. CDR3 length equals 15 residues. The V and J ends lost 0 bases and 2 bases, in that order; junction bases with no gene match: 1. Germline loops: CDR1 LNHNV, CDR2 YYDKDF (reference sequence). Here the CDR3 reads CATSREAGTYNEQFF. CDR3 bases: TGTGCCACCAGCAGAGAAGCGGGGACCTACAATGAGCAGTTCTTC.

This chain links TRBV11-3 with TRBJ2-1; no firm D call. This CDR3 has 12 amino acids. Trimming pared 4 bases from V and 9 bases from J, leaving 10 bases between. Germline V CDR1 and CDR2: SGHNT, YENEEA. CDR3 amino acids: CASSSSGFEQFF. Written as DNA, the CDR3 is TGTGCCAGCAGCTCATCGGGTTTTGAGCAGTTCTTC.

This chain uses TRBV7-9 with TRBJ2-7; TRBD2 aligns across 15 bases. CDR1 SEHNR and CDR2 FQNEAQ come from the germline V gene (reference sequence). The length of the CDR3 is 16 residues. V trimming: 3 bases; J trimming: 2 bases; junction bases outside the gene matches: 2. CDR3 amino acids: CASSLGLAGGPYEQYF. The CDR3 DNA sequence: TGTGCCAGCAGCTTGGGACTAGCGGGAGGACCCTACGAGCAGTACTTC. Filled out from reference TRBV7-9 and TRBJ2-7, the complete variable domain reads DTGVSQNPRHKITKRGQNVTFRCDPISEHNRLYWYRQTLGQGPEFLTYFQNEAQLEKSRLLSDRFSAERPKGSFSTLEIQRTEQGDSAMYLCASSLGLAGGPYEQYFGPGTRLTVT.

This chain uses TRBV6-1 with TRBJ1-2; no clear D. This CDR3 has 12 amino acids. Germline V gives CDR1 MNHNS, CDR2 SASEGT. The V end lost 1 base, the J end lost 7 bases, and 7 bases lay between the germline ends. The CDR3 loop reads CASSEGGVGYTF. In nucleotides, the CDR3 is TGTGCCAGCAGTGAAGGTGGGGTTGGCTACACCTTC.

The CDR3 DNA is TGTGCCACCCACGGGACAGGGGCGGACTATGGCTACACCTTC. It is translated as CATHGTGADYGYTF. This sequence joins TRBV28 and TRBJ1-2; TRBD1 matches at 10 bases. Germline CDR1 and CDR2: MDHEN and SYDVKM. V shed 10 bases, J shed 3 bases, and the junction held 8 bases outside the gene matches. The CDR3 runs 14 residues.